This T cell receptor beta chain appears in the sequencing data of a study of blood T cell repertoires in COVID-19. Under the authors' procedure: Amplified reference gene primers provided the basis for estimating nucleated cell counts. Method: immunoSEQ multiplex PCR; TCRdb's copy keeps in-frame clones and lacks some. D and trimming were read from the DNA, whereas the V and J calls and clone size are those reported in that table. The sample shows 270,000 or so clones, roughly 81% of them seen only once. Germline-derived CDR1 and CDR2 are SGHVS and FQNEAQ. With 5 bases removed from V and 8 bases from J, the gap between germline ends came to 15 bases. The CDR3 length is 14 residues. A case of COVID-19 had been met by exposed participants within 2 weeks before study entry.

Sequenced material: PBMCs or T cells enriched from blood (not recorded which). V usage is TRBV7-8 and J usage is TRBJ2-2; tentative D call: TRBD1 (6 bases). The TCR sequence derives from a woman aged 45-65 years who had been exposed to COVID-19. The CDR3 sequence is CASSLLQGTGELFF. In DNA form, the CDR3 reads TGTGCCAGCAGCCTCCTACAGGGAACTGGGGAGCTGTTTTTT.